This T cell receptor beta chain comes out of a study of control samples from healthy donors and cancer patients. Germline CDR1 SGDLS, CDR2 YYNGEE. The CDR3 spans 14 residues. Deletions cut 4 bases from V and 2 bases from J, with 13 bases between. Libraries were prepared by immunoSEQ multiplex PCR; TCRdb keeps only in-frame clonotypes and omits some of them. The profile covers roughly 450,000 clones, with around 90% appearing a single time and 5.5% to 8% taken by the ten largest. The chain links TRBV9 to TRBJ2-7; D is possibly TRBD1 or TRBD2 (5 bases each). The TCR sequence derives from a man aged 35-49 years with head and neck cancer. Sample: PBMCs. The CDR3 sequence is CASSPWDGPYEQYF. The DNA for the CDR3 is TGTGCCAGCAGCCCCTGGGACGGCCCCTACGAGCAGTACTTC.